These T cell receptor beta chains were read from a single sample in a study of blood T cells in healthy people across ages. From the 5' RACE reads, TCRdb called clonotypes with MiXCR, one entry per CDR3 protein. The sample lists over 450,000 distinct CDR3 sequences, 20% to 30% occurring once. These records were also assigned to another study, of T cells of mothers and their children.

The sequenced sample consisted of blood. All receptors come from a boy aged 10-17 years in good health. CDR3s include the opening cysteine and the closing phenylalanine or tryptophan. A D gene is named only where the DNA matches it firmly. Clone size is stated in some rows and not others, as once, few, many or a class when expanded.

j_call d_call v_call clone_size cdr3_aa cdr3_nt
TRBJ2-2 NA TRBV6-2/TRBV6-3 few CASSRAGDTGELFF TGTGCCAGCAGTCGCGCGGGCGACACCGGGGAGCTGTTTTTT
TRBJ2-1 TRBD2 TRBV29-1 NA CSVDRSGDDYNEQFF TGCAGCGTTGACCGTAGCGGGGACGACTACAATGAGCAGTTCTTC
TRBJ2-1 NA TRBV5-5 few CASSLGRSEQFF TGTGCCAGCAGCCTAGGACGGAGTGAGCAGTTCTTC
TRBJ2-1 NA TRBV20-1 few CSARDLDRHNEQFF TGCAGTGCTAGAGATCTGGACAGACACAATGAGCAGTTCTTC
TRBJ2-1 TRBD2 TRBV20-1 many CSARGLAGINEQFF TGCAGTGCTAGAGGGCTAGCGGGGATCAATGAGCAGTTCTTC
TRBJ2-2 NA TRBV12-3/TRBV12-4 few CASSLGGARDTGELFF TGTGCCAGCAGTTTAGGAGGGGCGAGGGACACCGGGGAGCTGTTTTTT
TRBJ2-7 TRBD2 TRBV6-2/TRBV6-3 few CASTSYFGTPGTSGRYEQYF TGTGCCAGCACCTCCTACTTCGGGACGCCCGGGACTAGCGGTCGCTACGAGCAGTACTTC
TRBJ1-2 NA TRBV29-1 few CSVEDPGQPYGYTF TGCAGCGTTGAAGATCCCGGACAGCCCTATGGCTACACCTTC
TRBJ2-5 TRBD2 TRBV14 few CASSQTLTAGVETQYF TGTGCCAGCAGCCAAACCTTAACGGCGGGAGTAGAAACCCAGTACTTC
TRBJ2-7 NA TRBV4-2 many CASSQGPGMEQYF TGTGCCAGCAGCCAAGGCCCGGGAATGGAGCAGTACTTC
TRBJ2-4 NA TRBV28 many CASSLSTKNIQYF TGTGCCAGCAGTTTATCCACCAAAAACATTCAGTACTTC
TRBJ2-2 NA TRBV15 few CATSRPRDGEITGELFF TGTGCCACCAGCAGACCCCGGGACGGCGAGATAACCGGGGAGCTGTTTTTT
TRBJ1-5 NA TRBV27 few CASSPISSNQPQHF TGTGCCAGCAGTCCTATTTCTAGCAATCAGCCCCAGCATTTT
TRBJ1-3 NA TRBV20-1 NA CSARGGNTIYF TGCAGTGCTAGAGGGGGAAACACCATATATTTT
TRBJ2-5 NA TRBV12-3/TRBV12-4 NA CASTPGPQETQYF TGTGCCAGCACCCCGGGACCCCAAGAGACCCAGTACTTC
TRBJ2-7 NA TRBV2 NA CASSDPPYEQYF TGTGCCAGCAGTGACCCCCCCTACGAGCAGTACTTC
TRBJ1-5 NA TRBV29-1 NA CSARENSNQPQHF TGCAGCGCACGGGAGAACAGCAATCAGCCCCAGCATTTT
TRBJ2-5 NA TRBV7-2 few CASSVQNLAAGGSNTQYF TGTGCCAGCAGCGTACAGAATTTAGCGGCAGGGGGGTCGAATACCCAGTACTTC
TRBJ2-5 NA TRBV6-5 NA CASTPSWGIKETQYF TGTGCCAGCACTCCCAGTTGGGGAATCAAAGAGACCCAGTACTTC
TRBJ2-7 TRBD2 TRBV10-3 few CAISRGGVAYEQYF TGTGCCATCAGTCGGGGGGGAGTCGCCTACGAGCAGTACTTC
TRBJ2-6 NA TRBV20-1 NA CSASEAGVSGANVLTF TGCAGTGCTAGCGAGGCAGGGGTATCTGGGGCCAACGTCCTGACTTTC
TRBJ1-1 NA TRBV12-3/TRBV12-4 few CASSRGDFGTEAFF TGTGCCAGCAGCCGAGGGGACTTTGGCACTGAAGCTTTCTTT
TRBJ1-5 NA TRBV6-2/TRBV6-3 NA CASSRPFNQPQHF TGTGCCAGCAGCCGACCCTTTAATCAGCCCCAGCATTTT
TRBJ2-5 TRBD2 TRBV6-2/TRBV6-3 NA CVSNTGLAPETQYF TGTGTCAGCAATACCGGACTAGCCCCAGAGACCCAGTACTTC
TRBJ2-5 NA TRBV28 few CASSLRGHRLCQYF TGTGCCAGCAGTTTGCGAGGACACAGGTTATGCCAGTACTTC
TRBJ2-3 NA TRBV6-5 NA CASSKGHTDTQYF TGTGCCAGCAGTAAAGGACACACAGATACGCAGTATTTT
TRBJ2-3 TRBD1 TRBV4-3 many CASSQDRGQADTQYF TGCGCCAGCAGCCAAGACAGGGGGCAAGCAGATACGCAGTATTTT
TRBJ2-5 NA TRBV12-3/TRBV12-4 few CASSLKSRNEAQYF TGTGCCAGCAGTTTAAAATCCAGAAATGAGGCCCAGTACTTC